The 6 T cell receptor beta chains presented below share a single source sample, sequenced in a study of post-analysis software for immune sequencing data. Study-wide results and caveats: About five TRBV segments, including TRBV5-6, TRBV5-1 and TRBV20-1, were more frequent in patients than controls.

Included in the TCR beta cDNA libraries were unique molecular identifiers. Each CDR3 protein gets one entry after TCRdb re-called the PCR reads with MiXCR. The repertoire holds some 500,000 distinct CDR3 sequences, with 40% to 55% as singletons. Antigens for these TCRs are unknown. Sequencing was carried out using blood. The receptors derive from a girl aged 10 to 17 with multiple sclerosis.

CDR3 amino acids: CASKTVSQSYGYTF. CDR3 sequence (DNA): TGCGCCAGCAAAACTGTTTCACAGTCCTATGGCTACACCTTC. This chain connects TRBV5-1 to TRBJ1-2; unclear D gene. Looked up from germline, CDR1 is SGHRS and CDR2 is YFSETQ. Trimming pared 6 bases from V and 4 bases from J, leaving 16 bases between. This CDR3 is built from 14 residues.

Comments on this clonotype: Germline is not matched at one junction end, which may reflect a read error. The rearrangement links TRBV5-1 to TRBJ1-1, with 7 nucleotides matching TRBD1. Germline CDR1 SGHRS, CDR2 YFSETQ. The CDR3 is made up of 13 amino acids. CDR3 loop: CASSPDRYTEAFF. The CDR3 bases are TGTGCCAGCAGCCCGGACAGGTACACTGAAGCTTTCTTT.

This clonotype has only a few counts. J is TRBJ1-4 and V is TRBV29-1; no clear D gene. Germline V gives CDR1 SQVTM, CDR2 ANQGSEA. CDR3 size: 11 residues. With 1 base removed from V and 8 bases from J, the gap between germline ends came to 5 bases. The DNA of the CDR3 is TGCAGCGTTGAAGTAGGGGAAAAACTGTTTTTT. It codes for CSVEVGEKLFF.

The chain employs TRBV5-1 and TRBJ2-7; D is perhaps TRBD2 (7 bases). The germline V gene has CDR1 SGHRS and CDR2 YFSETQ. This CDR3 contains 14 residues. V was trimmed by 2 bases and J by 2 bases, leaving 11 bases between them. As DNA, the CDR3 is TGCGCCAGCAGCTTTGGCGGGGGCCCCTACGAGCAGTACTTC. It translates to CASSFGGGPYEQYF.

The V and J genes are TRBV5-1 and TRBJ2-1; TRBD2 aligns across 12 bases. With V trimmed by 1 base and J by 9 bases, 5 bases remained unmatched. This CDR3 is 15 amino acids long. The germline V gene has CDR1 SGHRS and CDR2 YFSETQ. This CDR3 is CASSLLAGGPGEQFF. In nucleotides, the CDR3 is TGCGCCAGCAGCTTGCTAGCGGGAGGGCCAGGTGAGCAGTTCTTC.

The chain employs TRBV9 and TRBJ2-5, with unresolved D. CDR3 length: 14 amino acids. CDR1 is SGDLS and CDR2 is YYNGEE in the germline V gene. Deletions cut 0 bases from V and 2 bases from J, with 8 bases between. This CDR3 reads CASSVGTEQETQYF. The CDR3 DNA follows: TGTGCCAGCAGCGTAGGTACAGAGCAAGAGACCCAGTACTTC.